The 13 T cell receptor beta chains in this list originate from one sample, sequenced in a study of response to subunit inactivated influenza vaccine. TCRdb used MiXCR to reprocess the RT-PCR reads, holding one entry per CDR3 protein. Here the sample spans around 650,000 distinct CDR3 sequences, around a sixth being singletons. This specimen consisted of PBMCs from blood, obtained 11 to 12 days after vaccination. Source of these receptors: a man in his fifties who received an inactivated influenza vaccine.

This clonotype was observed a handful of times. This chain connects TRBV11-2 to TRBJ1-3; 8 bases are a match to TRBD1. CDR1 is SGHAT and CDR2 is FQNNGV in the germline V gene. The junction had 8 bases not matched to a gene; V was cut back by 3 bases and J by 4 bases. This CDR3 region has 16 residues. CDR3 amino acids: CASSLGQGAGGNTIYF. The CDR3 nucleotides read TGTGCCAGCAGCTTGGGGCAGGGGGCCGGCGGAAACACCATATATTTT.

V is TRBV11-2 and J is TRBJ2-7; a weak D match, TRBD1 (6 bases). V shed 3 bases and J shed 0 bases, with 15 bases lying between them. This CDR3 spans 16 amino acids. Germline assignment: CDR1 SGHAT and CDR2 FQNNGV. CDR3 sequence reads: CASSFLRDTHSYEQYF. The CDR3 DNA is TGTGCCAGCAGCTTTCTCCGGGACACCCACTCCTACGAGCAGTACTTC.

This clonotype was counted a few times. This chain connects TRBV28 to TRBJ1-3, with 8 nucleotides matching TRBD1. This CDR3 is built from 19 residues. The germline V gene encodes CDR1 MDHEN and CDR2 SYDVKM. The V gene end was trimmed by 2 bases and the J gene end by 0 bases; junction bases not matched to a gene: 12. The CDR3 region has the DNA TGTGCCAGCAGTTTAATAGGTTTCCAGGGGGCGGGCTCTGGAAACACCATATATTTT. This sequence encodes CASSLIGFQGAGSGNTIYF.

This clonotype was detected ten times or more. The chain is built from TRBV5-6 and TRBJ1-3, with D unclear. The CDR3 loop spans 15 amino acids. V gave up 4 bases and J gave up 4 bases, with 15 bases separating them. CDR1 and CDR2 (germline): SGHDT, YYEEEE. For the CDR3, the DNA is TGTGCCAGCAGCGACCCCGAGGGCCTGGGAAACACCATATATTTT. Translating gives CASSDPEGLGNTIYF.

The rearrangement joins TRBV20-1 to TRBJ2-7; 12 positions match TRBD2. This CDR3 is 16 amino acids long. Germline V gene sequence: CDR1 DFQATT, CDR2 SNEGSKA (reference sequence). Trimming took 6 bases from V and 6 from J; bases not matched to a gene: 15. The CDR3 DNA follows: TGCAGTGCCCCCCGACTAGCGGGAGCTAGACAGGGCGAGCAGTACTTC. Translating it yields CSAPRLAGARQGEQYF.

This sequence joins TRBV7-8 and TRBJ2-2; D may be TRBD1 or TRBD2 (5 bases each). Germline loops: CDR1 SGHVS, CDR2 FQNEAQ. V was trimmed by 3 bases and J by 1 base, leaving 9 bases between them. This CDR3 has 15 amino acids. The CDR3 loop is CASSFWDENTGELFF. In nucleotides, the CDR3 is TGTGCCAGCAGCTTTTGGGACGAGAACACCGGGGAGCTGTTTTTT.

This clonotype was detected only a few times. The chain employs TRBV9 and TRBJ1-6, with 7 bases matching TRBD1. Germline V CDR1 and CDR2: SGDLS, YYNGEE. This CDR3 has 14 residues. V was pared by 0 bases and J by 10 bases, with 4 bases of the junction left unmatched. CDR3 residues: CASSVGGGRSPLHF. The CDR3 bases are TGTGCCAGCAGCGTAGGAGGGGGCAGGTCACCCCTCCACTTT.

This clonotype showed up just a few times. The V gene is TRBV3-1, the J gene TRBJ2-1, with D unclear. Germline lookup yields CDR1 LGHDT and CDR2 YNNKEL (reference sequence). Trimming shortened V by 0 bases and J by 8 bases, and 17 bases separated the two germline ends. The CDR3 spans 16 residues. CDR3 loop: CASSQESRPPWDEQFF. For the CDR3, the DNA is TGTGCCAGCAGCCAAGAGAGTAGGCCTCCCTGGGATGAGCAGTTCTTC.

The chain joins TRBV12-3 or TRBV12-4 to TRBJ2-5; D call uncertain. The length of the CDR3 is 14 residues. V dropped 3 bases and J dropped 5 bases, with 13 bases sitting between them. CDR3 loop: CASSLKSWAETQYF. CDR3 coding DNA: TGTGCCAGCAGTTTGAAGTCTTGGGCGGAGACCCAGTACTTC.

This clonotype was observed a few times. The DNA for the CDR3 is TGCGCCAGCAGCAAGGGGACTAGCGGGGGGCGGTCCTACAATGAGCAGTTCTTC. As protein: CASSKGTSGGRSYNEQFF. The chain has TRBV5-1 and TRBJ2-1, with TRBD2 identical over 15 bases. The CDR3 is 18 amino acids. Germline CDR1 and CDR2: SGHRS and YFSETQ. The V segment lost 4 bases and the J segment 1 base; nucleotides outside the gene matches: 6.

This clonotype was observed a handful of times. This sequence joins TRBV11-2 and TRBJ2-3; TRBD2 matches 8 bases. From germline, CDR1 is SGHAT and CDR2 FQNNGV. This CDR3 is 18 amino acids long. V shed 1 base, J shed 4 bases, and the junction held 13 bases outside the gene matches. In nucleotides, the CDR3 is TGTGCCAGCAGCTTAGGAGTCACCCTGGGAGCGGGAGCAGATACGCAGTATTTT. As protein: CASSLGVTLGAGADTQYF.

The chain employs TRBV5-1 and TRBJ2-1; D not resolved. Germline V gene sequence: CDR1 SGHRS, CDR2 YFSETQ. V was pared by 2 bases and J by 0 bases, with 9 bases between. This CDR3 has 15 amino acids. The CDR3 loop reads CASSFVTSSYNEQFF. The CDR3 DNA follows: TGCGCCAGCAGCTTTGTGACCAGCTCCTACAATGAGCAGTTCTTC. The whole variable domain, filled in from reference TRBV5-1 and TRBJ2-1, reads KAGVTQTPRYLIKTRGQQVTLSCSPISGHRSVSWYQQTPGQGLQFLFEYFSETQRNKGNFPGRFSGRQFSNSRSEMNVSTLELGDSALYLCASSFVTSSYNEQFFGPGTRLTVL.

This clonotype occurred a few times. This chain joins TRBV7-6 and TRBJ2-1, with 7 nucleotides matching TRBD1. Germline CDR1 and CDR2: SGHVS and FNYEAQ. The ends lost 5 bases at V and 8 bases at J; junction bases unmatched: 12. The CDR3 is 15 amino acids. CDR3 loop: CASSQSSYRGDEQFF. The CDR3 nucleotides read TGTGCCAGCAGCCAGTCAAGTTACAGGGGCGATGAGCAGTTCTTC. Filled out from reference TRBV7-6 and TRBJ2-1, the complete variable domain reads GAGVSQSPRYKVTKRGQDVALRCDPISGHVSLYWYRQALGQGPEFLTYFNYEAQQDKSGLPNDRFSAERPEGSISTLTIQRTEQRDSAMYRCASSQSSYRGDEQFFGPGTRLTVL.